Presented here are 28 T cell receptor beta chains from one specimen sequenced in a study of CD8+ T cells in alopecia areata. Following extraction, RNA underwent reverse transcription to cDNA, which served as the sequencing template. Some clones are missing from TCRdb's copy, which holds only in-frame ones; the method was immunoSEQ multiplex PCR. The sample lists about 110,000 clones, approximately 59% occurring once. The sample was CD8+ T cells sorted from blood. Source of these receptors: a human donor in good health.

V gene TRBV4-2 combines with J gene TRBJ2-3; TRBD2 aligns across 12 bases. With 4 bases clipped from V and 5 bases from J, the junction kept 10 bases outside the gene matches. Germline V gene sequence: CDR1 LGHNA, CDR2 YNFKEQ. The CDR3 covers 17 residues. The CDR3 DNA reads TGTGCCAGCAGCCCTAGGACTAGCGGGGCTGAGGTAGATACGCAGTATTTT. It is translated as CASSPRTSGAEVDTQYF.

In its sample, this clone was seen a few times. CDR3 bases: TGTGCCAGCATCAAGTATCCCTTGAACACTGAAGCTTTCTTT. Encoded protein: CASIKYPLNTEAFF. The chain is built from TRBV7-9 and TRBJ1-1; the D is unclear. Germline V gene data show CDR1 as SEHNR and CDR2 as FQNEAQ (reference sequence). V was cut by 7 bases and J by 0 bases, with 12 bases left in between. This CDR3 region has 14 residues.

This clone has a handful of counts. CDR3 loop: CASSTAAEQYF. The CDR3 bases are TGTGCCAGCAGTACGGCGGCCGAGCAGTACTTC. J is TRBJ2-5 and V is TRBV25-1; D remains ambiguous. With the DNA end fitting TRBJ2-7 better, the J assignment may be wrong. CDR3 length: 11 amino acids. Germline V gives CDR1 MGHDK, CDR2 SYGVNS.

The CDR3 DNA sequence: TGTGCCAGCAGCCGGACAGCCTACGAGCAGTACTTC. Translated: CASSRTAYEQYF. The V gene is TRBV28, the J gene TRBJ2-7, with TRBD1 as a possible D gene (6 bases). V gave up 6 bases and J gave up 2 bases, with 8 bases separating them. The CDR3 runs 12 residues. CDR1 is MDHEN, CDR2 SYDVKM, per germline.

This sequence joins TRBV27 and TRBJ2-5; a weak D match, TRBD2 (6 bases). This CDR3 has 15 amino acids. V lost 4 bases to trimming and J lost 2 bases, with 14 bases between them. Germline CDR1 MNHEY, CDR2 SMNVEV (reference sequence). Written as DNA, the CDR3 is TGTGCCAGCAGTTCCTCTTGGGGGGAGCAAGAGACCCAGTACTTC. It is translated as CASSSSWGEQETQYF.

This clone is termed medium-sized. The chain employs TRBV7-9 and TRBJ2-5; TRBD1 matches 7 bases. Germline CDR1 and CDR2: SEHNR and FQNEAQ (reference sequence). This CDR3 spans 14 amino acids. Trimming took 5 bases from V and 4 from J; bases not matched to a gene: 7. CDR3 residues: CASSRRQGPETQYF. The CDR3 bases are TGTGCCAGCAGCCGACGACAGGGCCCAGAGACCCAGTACTTC. The full variable domain, rest sourced from reference TRBV7-9 and TRBJ2-5, is DTGVSQNPRHKITKRGQNVTFRCDPISEHNRLYWYRQTLGQGPEFLTYFQNEAQLEKSRLLSDRFSAERPKGSFSTLEIQRTEQGDSAMYLCASSRRQGPETQYFGPGTRLLVL.

CDR3: CASSQEVRRTEAFF. CDR3 nucleotides: TGCGCCAGCAGCCAAGAAGTCAGGCGGACTGAAGCTTTCTTT. The chain couples TRBV4-1 to TRBJ1-1; unclear D gene. V gave up 0 bases and J gave up 5 bases, with 10 bases separating them. The CDR3 totals 14 residues. Germline V gives CDR1 MGHRA, CDR2 YSYEKL.

The J gene is TRBJ2-5, the V gene TRBV15, with D uncertain. CDR3 length equals 16 residues. The V gene's germline CDR1 is LNHNV and CDR2 YYDKDF (reference sequence). The ends were cut back, 0 bases at V and 1 base at J, with 12 bases in the middle. The DNA of the CDR3 is TGTGCCACCAGCAGAGATCAAGGCGGAAGCCAAGAGACCCAGTACTTC. Protein sequence: CATSRDQGGSQETQYF.

For this clone: The same CDR3 also results from other DNA sequences found in this sample. This chain connects TRBV5-6 to TRBJ2-7; 11 bases align to TRBD2. Germline V gene lookup returns CDR1 SGHDT and CDR2 YYEEEE. This CDR3 is built from 14 residues. V lost 3 bases, J lost 4 bases, and 3 bases stayed unmatched. The CDR3 region has the DNA TGTGCCAGCAGCTCGGGACTAGCGGTTTACGAGCAGTACTTC. The encoded protein is CASSSGLAVYEQYF.

The chain uses TRBV27 and TRBJ2-5; D gene unclear. Deletions cut 5 bases from V and 0 bases from J, with 10 bases between. Germline loops: CDR1 MNHEY, CDR2 SMNVEV (reference sequence). CDR3 length: 14 amino acids. CDR3 sequence reads: CASSAILHQETQYF. CDR3 in DNA: TGTGCCAGCAGTGCGATCCTCCACCAAGAGACCCAGTACTTC.

This clone was seen only a few times. This chain links TRBV28 with TRBJ2-7, with 9 bases matching TRBD1. Germline V gene sequence: CDR1 MDHEN, CDR2 SYDVKM. The CDR3 covers 13 residues. The ends lost 3 bases at V and 6 bases at J; junction bases unmatched: 3. The CDR3 region is CASSLGTGSEQYF. Here the CDR3 DNA reads TGTGCCAGCAGTTTGGGGACAGGGTCCGAGCAGTACTTC.

The J gene is TRBJ2-7, the V gene TRBV4-2, with 7 bases lining up with TRBD2. CDR1 LGHNA and CDR2 YNFKEQ come from the germline V gene. After removal of 6 bases from V and 5 bases from J, the junction contained 7 bases not matched to a gene. This CDR3 spans 13 amino acids. The CDR3 coding sequence is TGTGCCAGCAGACGCGGGGGATCGGACGAGCAGTACTTC. It translates to CASRRGGSDEQYF.

The chain carries TRBV6-5 and TRBJ2-1; TRBD2 agrees at 10 bases. V trimming: 7 bases; J trimming: 4 bases; junction bases outside the gene matches: 7. CDR3 length: 15 amino acids. Germline assignment: CDR1 MNHEY and CDR2 SVGAGI. CDR3 protein: CASTISGGGYNEQFF. CDR3 DNA sequence: TGTGCCAGCACCATCAGCGGGGGGGGGTACAATGAGCAGTTCTTC.

The chain uses TRBV4-1 and TRBJ1-2; maybe TRBD1 (5 bases). This CDR3 has 16 amino acids. Deletions cut 1 base from V and 2 bases from J, with 14 bases between. The germline gives CDR1 MGHRA, CDR2 YSYEKL. CDR3 in amino acids: CASSQGHGAGNYGYTF. In DNA form, the CDR3 reads TGCGCCAGCAGCCAAGGCCACGGGGCTGGGAACTATGGCTACACCTTC.

A note on this clone: The junction and the germline gene differ at one end; a read error may be behind it. The chain recombines TRBV10-1 with TRBJ1-1; maybe TRBD1 (5 bases). The CDR3 consists of 13 residues. CDR1 and CDR2 from the germline V gene are WNHNN and SYGVQD (reference sequence). The CDR3 bases are TGCACCAGCAGTGAGGTAGAGGGGAGGCAAGCTTTCTTT. Translating it yields CTSSEVEGRQAFF.

This chain uses TRBV13 with TRBJ2-7; D is unresolved. V was clipped by 5 bases and J by 3 bases, with 11 bases between them. The CDR3 runs to 13 residues. Germline CDR1 PRHDT, CDR2 FYEKMQ (reference sequence). CDR3 DNA sequence: TGTGCCAGCAGCCCTCACAGTCGCTACGAGCAGTACTTC. Its translation: CASSPHSRYEQYF.

For the CDR3, the DNA is TGTGCCAGCAGCTTGGTGTCTTATGAGCAGTTCTTC. Its protein is CASSLVSYEQFF. The gene calls are TRBV5-6 and TRBJ2-1; no definite D call. The V end lost 0 bases, the J end lost 8 bases, and 6 bases lay between the germline ends. The length of the CDR3 is 12 residues. Germline CDR1 SGHDT, CDR2 YYEEEE.

J is TRBJ2-5 and V is TRBV7-2; 8 positions agree with TRBD2. Trimming cost V 6 bases and J 1 base; bases outside gene matches: 13. CDR3 size: 17 residues. CDR1 SGHTA and CDR2 FQGNSA come from the germline V gene. The CDR3 is CASRRGWVAGIQETQYF. The DNA of the CDR3 is TGTGCCAGCAGACGCGGATGGGTAGCGGGGATCCAAGAGACCCAGTACTTC.

The chain employs TRBV13 and TRBJ1-2; D is undetermined. CDR1 and CDR2 from the germline V gene are PRHDT and FYEKMQ (reference sequence). The CDR3 is made up of 16 amino acids. The V end was cut by 5 bases, the J end by 8 bases, with 24 bases between. The CDR3, as DNA: TGTGCCAGCAGCCCAAATGGCGGGCCCAGAAAGGAGGGCTACACCTTC. Residues: CASSPNGGPRKEGYTF.

The chain uses TRBV7-9 and TRBJ2-1; the D gene is possibly TRBD2 (5 bases). CDR1 SEHNR and CDR2 FQNEAQ come from the germline V gene (reference sequence). This CDR3 is built from 16 residues. V lost 3 bases, J lost 8 bases, and 20 bases lay in between. CDR3 sequence: CASSLRAGLLAYEQFF. The CDR3 DNA follows: TGTGCCAGCAGCTTGAGGGCTGGACTCTTGGCTTATGAGCAGTTCTTC. The complete variable domain, with remaining parts taken from reference TRBV7-9 and TRBJ2-1, reads DTGVSQNPRHKITKRGQNVTFRCDPISEHNRLYWYRQTLGQGPEFLTYFQNEAQLEKSRLLSDRFSAERPKGSFSTLEIQRTEQGDSAMYLCASSLRAGLLAYEQFFGPGTRLTVL.

The CDR3 is CASSSGTSLETQYF. The CDR3 DNA reads TGTGCCAGCAGTTCCGGGACTTCCTTAGAGACCCAGTACTTC. The chain carries TRBV7-9 and TRBJ2-5, with D tentatively TRBD2 (6 bases). Germline CDR1 is SEHNR and CDR2 is FQNEAQ (reference sequence). V lost 6 bases to trimming and J lost 4 bases, with 15 bases between them. The CDR3 is made up of 14 amino acids.

This clone was recorded a few times. The chain carries TRBV29-1 and TRBJ1-2, with D hard to call. The CDR3 covers 14 residues. Trimming stripped 1 base from V and 3 bases from J, with 12 bases between. Germline V lookup: CDR1 SQVTM, CDR2 ANQGSEA. The CDR3 sequence: CSVEGWGSDYGYTF. The CDR3 DNA is TGCAGCGTTGAAGGGTGGGGTTCGGACTATGGCTACACCTTC. Using reference TRBV29-1 and TRBJ1-2 for the parts outside the CDR3, the full variable domain is SAVISQKPSRDICQRGTSLTIQCQVDSQVTMMFWYRQQPGQSLTLIATANQGSEATYESGFVIDKFPISRPNLTFSTLTVSNMSPEDSSIYLCSVEGWGSDYGYTFGSGTRLTVV.

The chain links TRBV27 to TRBJ1-5, with D perhaps TRBD1 (6 bases). V was shortened by 4 bases and J by 3 bases, with 10 bases between the two germline ends. This CDR3 has 14 residues. Germline V lookup: CDR1 MNHEY, CDR2 SMNVEV (reference sequence). CDR3 bases: TGTGCCAGCAGTTACGGGACATACAATCAGCCCCAGCATTTT. It encodes CASSYGTYNQPQHF.

This clone was picked up one time. This chain joins TRBV25-1 and TRBJ2-7, with D possibly being TRBD1 (6 bases). Germline-derived CDR1 and CDR2 are MGHDK and SYGVNS. CDR3 length equals 12 residues. Deletions cut 5 bases from V and 6 bases from J, with 11 bases between. CDR3 loop: CASSSSRGEQYF. The CDR3 DNA follows: TGTGCCAGCAGTTCAAGCAGGGGCGAGCAGTACTTC.

This chain joins TRBV4-1 and TRBJ1-1; no firm D call. The CDR3 length is 16 residues. Germline lookup yields CDR1 MGHRA and CDR2 YSYEKL. V shed 2 bases and J shed 4 bases, with 17 bases lying between them. CDR3 protein: CASSQRGRFGPTEAFF. CDR3 nucleotides: TGCGCCAGCAGCCAAAGAGGGAGGTTTGGTCCCACTGAAGCTTTCTTT.

The V and J genes are TRBV9 and TRBJ1-6; TRBD1 is a possible D gene (5 bases). The germline CDR1 and CDR2 sequences are SGDLS and YYNGEE. Trimming left V 3 bases short and J 7 bases short, with 14 bases between. The CDR3 is made up of 15 amino acids. The CDR3 nucleotides are TGTGCCAGCAGCGCCTCGGGGCAGGGAAATTCACCCCTCCACTTT. This encodes CASSASGQGNSPLHF.

This clone was observed a handful of times. DNA for the CDR3: TGTGCCAGCAGCTTGTTGGTAGCTGCGGGGGACTACGAGCAGTACTTC. Protein sequence: CASSLLVAAGDYEQYF. The chain links TRBV5-6 to TRBJ2-5; 7 bases are a match to TRBD2. The better agreement between TRBJ2-7 and the DNA end casts doubt on the J call. CDR1 is SGHDT, CDR2 YYEEEE, per germline. The CDR3 spans 16 residues.

This sequence joins TRBV28 and TRBJ2-7; unclear D gene. This CDR3 has 13 residues. The V gene's germline CDR1 is MDHEN and CDR2 SYDVKM. V shed 3 bases and J shed 3 bases, with 9 bases lying between them. CDR3 nucleotides: TGTGCCAGCAGTTTTGGCGACGACTACGAGCAGTACTTC. As protein: CASSFGDDYEQYF.